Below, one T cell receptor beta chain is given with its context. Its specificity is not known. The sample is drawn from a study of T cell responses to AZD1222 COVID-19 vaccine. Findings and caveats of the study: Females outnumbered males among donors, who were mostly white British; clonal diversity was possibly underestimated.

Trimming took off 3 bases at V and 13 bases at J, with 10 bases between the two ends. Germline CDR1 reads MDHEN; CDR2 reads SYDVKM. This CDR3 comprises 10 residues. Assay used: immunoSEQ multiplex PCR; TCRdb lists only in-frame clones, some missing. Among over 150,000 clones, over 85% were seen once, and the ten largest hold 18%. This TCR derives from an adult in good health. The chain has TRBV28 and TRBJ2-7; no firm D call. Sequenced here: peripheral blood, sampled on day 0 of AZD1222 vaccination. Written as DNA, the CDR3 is TGTGCCAGCAGTTTCGACAACTTCTACTTC. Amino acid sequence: CASSFDNFYF.